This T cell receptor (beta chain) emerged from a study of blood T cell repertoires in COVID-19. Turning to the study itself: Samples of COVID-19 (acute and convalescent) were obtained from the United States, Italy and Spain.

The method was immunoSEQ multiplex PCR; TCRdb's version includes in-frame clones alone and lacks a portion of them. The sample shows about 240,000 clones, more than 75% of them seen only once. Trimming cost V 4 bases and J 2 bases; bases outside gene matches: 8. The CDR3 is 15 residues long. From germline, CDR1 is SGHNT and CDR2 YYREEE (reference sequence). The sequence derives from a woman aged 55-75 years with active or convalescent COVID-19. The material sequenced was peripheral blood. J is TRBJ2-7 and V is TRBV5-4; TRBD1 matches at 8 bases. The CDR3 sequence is CASSPGQGKAYEQYF. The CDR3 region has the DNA TGTGCCAGCAGCCCTGGACAGGGCAAGGCCTACGAGCAGTACTTC.